This T cell receptor (beta chain) was sequenced during a study of T cell responses to AZD1222 COVID-19 vaccine. Overall study results and limits: The peak T cell response came first, and repertoires were sampled only after it. Vaccination with two AZD1222 doses was followed by a rise in Spike-specific TCR breadth and depth.

Germline V CDR1 and CDR2: KGHSH, LQKENI. The CDR3 consists of 14 residues. With 0 bases removed from V and 5 bases from J, the gap between germline ends came to 10 bases. Clones were sequenced by immunoSEQ multiplex PCR, and TCRdb holds only the in-frame ones, with some missing. The sample lists under 150,000 clones, 88% occurring once. About this clone itself: Its antigen is unidentified.

This clonotype originated in an adult in good health. The sequences come from peripheral blood, collected on day 0 of AZD1222 vaccination. This sequence joins TRBV18 and TRBJ2-5; no clear D gene. DNA for the CDR3: TGTGCCAGCTCACCACCCGGCGTGCGGGAGACCCAGTACTTC. Amino acids: CASSPPGVRETQYF.